Presented here are 10 T cell receptor beta chains from one specimen sequenced in a study of T cell responses to AZD1222 COVID-19 vaccine. Produced via immunoSEQ multiplex PCR; TCRdb's table is partial and in-frame only. The repertoire has fewer than 140,000 clones, about 90% of them found once; the top ten carry approximately 8.2%. Sequenced material: peripheral blood, taken 28 days after the second AZD1222 dose. Receptors were obtained from an adult who received the AZD1222 COVID-19 vaccine.

The chain combines TRBV18 with TRBJ2-3, with 7 bases that match TRBD1. CDR1 and CDR2 (germline): KGHSH, LQKENI. The CDR3 is 13 amino acids. After removal of 6 bases from V and 4 bases from J, the junction contained 4 bases not matched to a gene. The CDR3 reads CASSPGQADTQYF. CDR3 DNA: TGTGCCAGCTCCCCTGGACAGGCAGATACGCAGTATTTT.

V usage is TRBV2 and J usage is TRBJ2-2; D not resolved. V was pared by 8 bases and J by 1 base, with 14 bases between. This CDR3 is built from 15 residues. CDR1 is SNHLY, CDR2 FYNNEI, per germline. The DNA for the CDR3 is TGTGCCAGCTCATTGGTGGCGATGAACACCGGGGAGCTGTTTTTT. Translation: CASSLVAMNTGELFF. Looking up the rest from reference TRBV2 and TRBJ2-2 gives the full variable domain: EPEVTQTPSHQVTQMGQEVILRCVPISNHLYFYWYRQILGQKVEFLVSFYNNEISEKSEIFDDQFSVERPDGSNFTLKIRSTKLEDSAMYFCASSLVAMNTGELFFGEGSRLTVL.

V usage is TRBV9 and J usage is TRBJ1-2; maybe TRBD1 (5 bases). The germline V gene has CDR1 SGDLS and CDR2 YYNGEE. The CDR3 spans 14 residues. Trimming stripped 5 bases from V and 7 bases from J, with 18 bases between. CDR3 residues: CASRPQGTVVGYTF. DNA of the CDR3: TGTGCCAGCAGGCCTCAGGGAACCGTTGTTGGCTACACCTTC.

The gene calls are TRBV15 and TRBJ1-2, with 9 bases fitting TRBD1. Per the germline V gene, CDR1 is LNHNV and CDR2 is YYDKDF (reference sequence). The junction had 3 bases not matched to a gene; V was cut back by 2 bases and J by 5 bases. The CDR3 totals 14 residues. CDR3 in DNA: TGTGCCACCAGCAGACGGACAGGGGAATATGGCTACACCTTC. It yields the protein CATSRRTGEYGYTF.

The chain combines TRBV7-2 with TRBJ1-1; D gene unclear. The germline V gene has CDR1 SGHTA and CDR2 FQGNSA. V was shortened by 1 base and J by 11 bases, with 14 bases between the two germline ends. The CDR3 spans 13 residues. The CDR3 sequence is CASSLVPGSMAFF. The CDR3 coding sequence is TGTGCCAGCAGCTTAGTGCCGGGTTCAATGGCTTTCTTT.

This rearrangement joins TRBV11-2 to TRBJ1-1; D is ambiguous. This CDR3 region has 13 residues. Per germline, CDR1 SGHAT and CDR2 FQNNGV. V shed 5 bases and J shed 3 bases, with 10 bases lying between them. The CDR3 nucleotides read TGTGCCAGCAGCCCGGCCCAGTACACTGAAGCTTTCTTT. It is translated as CASSPAQYTEAFF.

The chain is built from TRBV6-2 or TRBV6-3 and TRBJ2-3, with D perhaps assigned TRBD1 or TRBD2 (5 bases each). The germline gives CDR1 MNHEY, CDR2 SVGEGT. This CDR3 spans 15 amino acids. V was shortened by 4 bases and J by 5 bases, with 16 bases between the two germline ends. The CDR3 loop is CASSLPRGSRDTQYF. CDR3 nucleotides: TGTGCCAGCAGTTTGCCCCGGGGCTCTAGAGATACGCAGTATTTT.

Only one count was recorded for this clone. The chain employs TRBV5-8 and TRBJ2-5, with a tentative D call TRBD2 (5 bases). The germline CDR1 and CDR2 sequences are SGHTS and YDEGEE. Trimming removed 4 bases at V and 1 base at J, with 14 bases between. This CDR3 comprises 15 residues. CDR3 protein: CASSPRVVGQETQYF. The CDR3, as DNA: TGTGCCAGCAGCCCGAGGGTGGTCGGCCAAGAGACCCAGTACTTC.

The rearrangement uses TRBV30 and TRBJ1-1; D ambiguous. V dropped 2 bases and J dropped 5 bases, with 6 bases sitting between them. The CDR3 is 11 amino acids. Germline CDR1 and CDR2: GTSNPN and SVGIG (reference sequence). CDR3 coding DNA: TGTGCCTGGAGTCCCGGAACTGAAGCTTTCTTT. This translates into CAWSPGTEAFF.

The chain has TRBV2 and TRBJ2-7, with D hard to call. The germline V and J ends were trimmed by 3 bases and 1 base, with 7 bases remaining between them. The CDR3 is made up of 13 amino acids. Germline CDR1 is SNHLY and CDR2 is FYNNEI. The CDR3 loop reads CASSDDGSYEQYF. In DNA, the CDR3 is TGTGCCAGCAGTGACGACGGGTCCTACGAGCAGTACTTC. The whole variable domain, filled in from reference TRBV2 and TRBJ2-7, reads EPEVTQTPSHQVTQMGQEVILRCVPISNHLYFYWYRQILGQKVEFLVSFYNNEISEKSEIFDDQFSVERPDGSNFTLKIRSTKLEDSAMYFCASSDDGSYEQYFGPGTRLTVT.